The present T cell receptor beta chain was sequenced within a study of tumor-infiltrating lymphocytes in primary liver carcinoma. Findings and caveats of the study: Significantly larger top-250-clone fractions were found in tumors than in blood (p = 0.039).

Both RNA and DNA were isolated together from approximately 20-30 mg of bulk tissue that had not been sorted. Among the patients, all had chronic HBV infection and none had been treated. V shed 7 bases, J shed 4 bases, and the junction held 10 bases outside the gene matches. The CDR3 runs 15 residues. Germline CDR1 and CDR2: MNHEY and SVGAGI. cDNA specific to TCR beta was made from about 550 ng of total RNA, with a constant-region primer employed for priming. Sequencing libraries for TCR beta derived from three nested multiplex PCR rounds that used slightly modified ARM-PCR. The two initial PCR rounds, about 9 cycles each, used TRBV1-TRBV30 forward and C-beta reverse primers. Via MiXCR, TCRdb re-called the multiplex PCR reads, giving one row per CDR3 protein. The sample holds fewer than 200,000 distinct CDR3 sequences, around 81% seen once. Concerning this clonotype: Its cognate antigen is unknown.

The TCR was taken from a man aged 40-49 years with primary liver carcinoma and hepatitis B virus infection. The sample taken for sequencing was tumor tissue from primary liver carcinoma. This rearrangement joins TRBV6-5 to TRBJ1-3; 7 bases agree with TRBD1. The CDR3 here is CASNRQGSSGNTIYF. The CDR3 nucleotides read TGTGCCAGCAATAGACAGGGCTCCTCGGGAAACACCATATATTTT.